These 27 T cell receptor beta chains originate from one sample sequenced in a study of prognosis after radiotherapy for stage I lung cancer (dated by TCRdb to the early 2020s). Sequencing was carried out with an Illumina HiSeq 3000. Two rounds of multiplex PCR were performed to amplify the TCR beta CDR3 region from genomic DNA. The first PCR round used primers specific to each TRBV and TRBJ gene, with sequences filed in Chinese patent CN105087789A. TCRdb's own reprocessing of the public reads used fastp at Q25 and MiXCR and kept productive beta chains. All rows with the same CDR3 protein become a single entry with the most common DNA and genes. The sample has about 16,000 distinct CDR3 sequences on record, less than 55% of them singletons. The top ten constitute about two fifths of the sample. The sample was PBMCs, taken before or after stereotactic body radiation therapy (not recorded which). These receptors all stem from a donor over 45 with non-small cell lung cancer.

In this sample, this clonotype turned up many times. The CDR3 region has the DNA TGTGCCAGCAGCGTGGGGCGGGGCTCCCAAGAGACCCAGTACTTC. Translated: CASSVGRGSQETQYF. The J gene is TRBJ2-5, the V gene TRBV9; tentative D call: TRBD2 (6 bases). The ends were cut back, 2 bases at V and 1 base at J, with 12 bases in the middle. CDR3 size: 15 residues. Germline V gene sequence: CDR1 SGDLS, CDR2 YYNGEE.

The genes are TRBV7-9 and TRBJ2-5; D gene unclear. V was cut by 5 bases and J by 3 bases, with 22 bases left in between. Germline CDR1 SEHNR, CDR2 FQNEAQ (reference sequence). This CDR3 is built from 17 residues. CDR3 residues: CASSITHVTRRKETQYF. CDR3 sequence (DNA): TGTGCCAGCAGCATCACCCATGTGACGAGGCGGAAAGAGACCCAGTACTTC.

This clonotype was observed many times. In DNA form, the CDR3 reads TGTGCCAGCAGCAAACGGACTAGCGGGGGGCGCTACAATGAGCAGTTCTTC. It codes for CASSKRTSGGRYNEQFF. V usage is TRBV7-9 and J usage is TRBJ2-1, with 14 bases lining up with TRBD2. Trimming at V came to 5 bases and at J to 3 bases, leaving 6 bases not matched to a gene. The length of the CDR3 is 17 residues. The germline V gene encodes CDR1 SEHNR and CDR2 FQNEAQ (reference sequence).

This clonotype was observed at least ten times. The V gene is TRBV19, the J gene TRBJ1-5; D uncertain. The germline CDR1 and CDR2 sequences are LNHDA and SQIVND (reference sequence). V dropped 5 bases and J dropped 4 bases, with 12 bases sitting between them. This CDR3 has 14 amino acids. CDR3 DNA: TGTGCCAGTAGTCCTCCAACCGATAATCAGCCCCAGCATTTT. Translation: CASSPPTDNQPQHF.

This clonotype was picked up many times. This chain links TRBV6-1 with TRBJ2-1, with 12 bases lining up with TRBD2. Germline trimming cut 8 bases from V and 4 bases from J; bases unmatched to any gene: 3. CDR3 length: 14 residues. Per the germline V gene, CDR1 is MNHNS and CDR2 is SASEGT. DNA of the CDR3: TGTGCCAGCGGACTAGCGGGAATGTACAATGAGCAGTTCTTC. Translating it yields CASGLAGMYNEQFF.

This clonotype was observed at least ten times. This chain connects TRBV11-3 to TRBJ1-1; TRBD1 matches 8 bases. The CDR3 loop spans 14 amino acids. The V segment lost 3 bases and the J segment 5 bases; nucleotides outside the gene matches: 5. The V gene's germline CDR1 is SGHNT and CDR2 YENEEA. CDR3 coding DNA: TGTGCCAGCAGCTTCCAACAGGGGGGGACTGAAGCTTTCTTT. The encoded protein is CASSFQQGGTEAFF.

This clonotype was seen a single time. This chain links TRBV10-3 with TRBJ2-3, with 11 bases aligning to TRBD1. J was trimmed by 5 bases and V by 3 bases; bases with no gene match: 7. The CDR3 is made up of 16 amino acids. In germline, CDR1 is ENHRY, CDR2 SYGVKD. CDR3 region: CAISDRGQGAKDTQYF. Written as DNA, the CDR3 is TGTGCCATCAGTGACCGCGGACAGGGGGCGAAAGATACGCAGTATTTT.

This clonotype appeared a few times. Since a far larger clone is one base different, this is likely a read error. This chain joins TRBV6-1 and TRBJ2-7; D not certain. The germline V gene has CDR1 MNHNS and CDR2 SASEGT. CDR3 size: 13 residues. V was clipped by 7 bases and J by 6 bases, with 16 bases between them. This CDR3 is CASNYGFPLEQYF. CDR3 nucleotide sequence: TGTGCCAGCAATTACGGCTTCCCCCTCGAGCAGTACTTC.

There are many counts of this clonotype. The chain is built from TRBV20-1 and TRBJ2-1; the D is unclear. CDR1 and CDR2 from the germline V gene are DFQATT and SNEGSKA (reference sequence). The CDR3 extends over 12 amino acids. The germline V and J ends were trimmed by 4 bases and 5 bases, with 9 bases remaining between them. This CDR3 reads CSAKGPHNEQFF. The CDR3 nucleotides read TGCAGTGCTAAAGGACCGCACAATGAGCAGTTCTTC.

The chain joins TRBV12-3 or TRBV12-4 to TRBJ1-2; a possible D gene is TRBD1 (5 bases). V lost 5 bases to trimming and J lost 0 bases, with 13 bases between them. This CDR3 contains 15 residues. This chain's CDR3 is CASSPHRSTNYGYTF. The CDR3 region has the DNA TGTGCCAGCAGTCCCCACAGGTCCACTAACTATGGCTACACCTTC.

In this sample, this clonotype turned up many times. One junction end disagrees with the germline gene, perhaps due to a read error. CDR3 sequence reads: CASSLMAGSFEQYF. In nucleotides, the CDR3 is TGTGCCAGCAGCCTCATGGCAGGGTCCTTCGAGCAGTACTTC. The rearrangement joins TRBV14 to TRBJ2-7; maybe TRBD1 (5 bases). Germline CDR1 is SGHDN and CDR2 is FVKESK. The CDR3 length is 14 residues.

This clonotype came up once. A read error likely explains this, since a far larger clone differs by one base. The V call is TRBV6-1, the J call TRBJ2-7; D might be TRBD1 (6 bases). This CDR3 comprises 13 residues. V shed 5 bases and J shed 0 bases, with 8 bases lying between them. Looked up from germline, CDR1 is MNHNS and CDR2 is SASEGT. This CDR3 reads CASSWDISYEQYF. The CDR3 DNA is TGTGCCAGCAGTTGGGACATCTCCTACGAGCAGTACTTC.

The CDR3 reads CASSPGTTNEQFF. The CDR3 DNA reads TGCGCCAGCAGCCCCGGGACTACCAATGAGCAGTTCTTC. The genes are TRBV5-1 and TRBJ2-1, with 7 bases fitting TRBD2. The V gene's germline CDR1 is SGHRS and CDR2 YFSETQ. This CDR3 is 13 amino acids long. V shed 4 bases, J shed 6 bases, and the junction held 4 bases outside the gene matches. Drawing the rest from reference TRBV5-1 and TRBJ2-1, the complete variable domain is KAGVTQTPRYLIKTRGQQVTLSCSPISGHRSVSWYQQTPGQGLQFLFEYFSETQRNKGNFPGRFSGRQFSNSRSEMNVSTLELGDSALYLCASSPGTTNEQFFGPGTRLTVL.

This clonotype was counted ten times or more. DNA for the CDR3: TGTGCCAGCAGCTCCGTCGGTCTCCAGGGGTATTGGGATTCACCCCTCCACTTT. Encoded protein: CASSSVGLQGYWDSPLHF. The gene calls are TRBV11-3 and TRBJ1-6, with a tentative D call TRBD1 (6 bases). Germline V lookup: CDR1 SGHNT, CDR2 YENEEA. The CDR3 is 18 residues long. Trimming shortened V by 4 bases and J by 8 bases, and 24 bases separated the two germline ends.

This chain connects TRBV24-1 to TRBJ1-5; 9 bases fit TRBD1. Germline trimming cut 6 bases from V and 3 bases from J; bases unmatched to any gene: 5. The CDR3 totals 15 residues. The V gene's germline CDR1 is KGHDR and CDR2 SFDVKD. This chain's CDR3 is CATSTGQGANQPQHF. The CDR3 DNA follows: TGTGCCACCAGTACGGGACAGGGTGCCAATCAGCCCCAGCATTTT.

As concerns this clonotype: One end of the junction does not line up with germline, which may come from a read error. The chain links TRBV2 to TRBJ2-2; weak D call: TRBD2 (6 bases). The CDR3 contains 18 residues. The V gene's germline CDR1 is SNHLY and CDR2 FYNNEI. As DNA, the CDR3 is TGTGCCAGCAGTGAACGCTCCGGAGGGCTAACGAACACCGGGGAGCTGGTTTTT. It is translated as CASSERSGGLTNTGELVF.

This clonotype came up many times. The rearrangement joins TRBV6-4 to TRBJ1-1, with TRBD1 matching 7 bases. Germline V gives CDR1 MRHNA, CDR2 SNTAGT. The CDR3 has 14 amino acids. The V and J ends lost 6 bases and 1 base, in that order; junction bases with no gene match: 5. The CDR3, as DNA: TGTGCCAGCAGGGCGACAGGGAAGAACACTGAAGCTTTCTTT. Amino acid sequence: CASRATGKNTEAFF.

This clonotype was found many times. This rearrangement joins TRBV30 to TRBJ2-3, with 8 bases lining up with TRBD1. V lost 3 bases and J lost 0; bases outside the gene matches: 11. The CDR3 is made up of 17 amino acids. Germline assignment: CDR1 GTSNPN and CDR2 SVGIG (reference sequence). The CDR3 DNA is TGTGCCTGGAGGGGAGGACCCGGGACAGGAAGCACAGATACGCAGTATTTT. This codes for CAWRGGPGTGSTDTQYF.

This clonotype has a count of ten or more. At one of its ends the junction is not consistent with the germline gene, which may arise from a read error. This sequence joins TRBV7-2 and TRBJ2-7; D call uncertain. CDR1 and CDR2 (germline): SGHTA, FQGNSA. The CDR3 loop spans 14 amino acids. CDR3 sequence (DNA): TGTGCCGGCAGCTTAAGCAGTTACTCCTACGAGCAGTACTTC. Translated: CAGSLSSYSYEQYF.

This clonotype was counted at least ten times. This rearrangement joins TRBV2 to TRBJ2-7, with D possibly TRBD2 on 7 matching bases. The CDR3 is made up of 12 amino acids. Trimming pared 7 bases from V and 1 base from J, leaving 8 bases between. CDR1 and CDR2 (germline): SNHLY, FYNNEI. CDR3 coding DNA: TGTGCCAGCAAGGGGGGGTCCTACGAGCAGTACTTC. Amino acids: CASKGGSYEQYF.

There are many counts of this clonotype. The genes are TRBV3-1 and TRBJ1-2; D is ambiguous. This CDR3 has 14 residues. The V gene's germline CDR1 is LGHDT and CDR2 YNNKEL (reference sequence). Trimming removed 2 bases from V and 7 bases from J, with 14 bases in between. DNA of the CDR3: TGTGCCAGCAGCCAAAGGGAAACGATGGGTGGCTACACCTTC. Amino acids: CASSQRETMGGYTF.

With regard to this clonotype: A junction boundary mismatches the germline segment, possibly from a read error. The CDR3 coding sequence is TGCGCCAGCAGTCAGTCAGACTCCTACGAGCAGTACTTC. This gives the protein CASSQSDSYEQYF. The gene calls are TRBV6-1 and TRBJ2-7; D is uncertain. In germline, CDR1 is MNHNS, CDR2 SASEGT. This CDR3 spans 13 amino acids.

This clonotype was seen a few times. A much larger clone is a single base away; this may be a read error. The chain carries TRBV6-1 and TRBJ2-5; the match to TRBD2 covers 11 bases. CDR1 is MNHNS, CDR2 SASEGT, per germline. This CDR3 contains 15 residues. DNA of the CDR3: TGTGCCAGCAGTCCTATTTTAGCGGGAGGGGAGACCCATTACTTC. The encoded protein is CASSPILAGGETHYF.

This clonotype was observed many times. The chain links TRBV5-1 to TRBJ1-1, with 7 bases lining up with TRBD1. Losses at the gene ends were 0 bases for V and 2 bases for J; bases not matched to a gene: 7. CDR3 length: 16 amino acids. Germline loops: CDR1 SGHRS, CDR2 YFSETQ. In DNA, the CDR3 is TGCGCCAGCAGCTTGGAGTTGAGGGGGCCAAACACTGAAGCTTTCTTT. Its translation is CASSLELRGPNTEAFF.

This sequence joins TRBV6-9 and TRBJ2-7; D uncertain. Germline V gene lookup returns CDR1 MNHGY and CDR2 SVAAGI. The V end was cut by 7 bases, the J end by 2 bases, with 21 bases between. The CDR3 is 16 amino acids. This CDR3 is CASIYSGFKRPYEQYF. The DNA of the CDR3 is TGTGCCAGCATTTACTCTGGTTTTAAACGCCCCTACGAGCAGTACTTC.

Of note for this clonotype: A far more abundant clone sits one base away, making this likely a read error. The rearrangement links TRBV6-1 to TRBJ2-3; TRBD2 matches at 8 bases. V dropped 3 bases and J dropped 7; count of bases not matched to a gene: 9. CDR1 MNHNS and CDR2 SASEGT come from the germline V gene. The CDR3 contains 15 residues. CDR3 sequence: CASSEGAGVSYTQYF. The CDR3 DNA reads as TGTGCCAGCAGTGAGGGAGCGGGGGTTTCATATACGCAGTATTTT.

This clonotype rates as medium-sized. The V call is TRBV6-1, the J call TRBJ2-1; TRBD2 might be the D (5 bases). Per the germline V gene, CDR1 is MNHNS and CDR2 is SASEGT. The CDR3 has 11 amino acids. Trimming cost V 6 bases and J 7 bases, with 7 bases left between them. The CDR3 sequence: CASSRGNEQFF. CDR3 coding DNA: TGTGCCAGCAGCCGAGGGAATGAGCAGTTCTTC.